In its sample, the clone carrying this T cell receptor (beta chain) was seen once. The antigen is unknown. Expressed TCRB transcripts were sequenced, since all the RNA that had been isolated was reverse transcribed. Sequencing of naive, central memory and regulatory T cell samples gave an average of roughly 3.5 million reads. Assay used: immunoSEQ multiplex PCR; TCRdb lists only in-frame clones, some missing. The table has 140,000 to 150,000 clones, around 50% seen once; the top ten hold under 0.45%. This sample was included in a study of beta chain features in type 1 diabetes. Trimming shortened V by 0 bases and J by 5 bases, and 13 bases separated the two germline ends. This CDR3 comprises 15 residues. CDR1 is LNHNV and CDR2 is YYDKDF in the germline V gene (reference sequence). Study findings and constraints: Researchers reported that naive, central memory and Treg TCRB repertoires appeared more similar in patients than in healthy donors.

This TCR came from a man younger than 30 in good health. This chain links TRBV15 with TRBJ1-2; D call uncertain. The source material was Tregs from blood. The CDR3 region is CATSRDRSSGYGYTF. DNA for the CDR3: TGTGCCACCAGCAGAGATAGGTCGTCCGGGTATGGCTACACCTTC.